This T cell receptor (beta chain) came from a study of blood T cells in healthy people across ages. The germline CDR1 and CDR2 sequences are MNHEY and SMNVEV (reference sequence). The CDR3 is 15 residues long. V trimming: 7 bases; J trimming: 2 bases; junction bases outside the gene matches: 10. Using a J-beta primer mix together with a sample-barcoded 5' primer, a second PCR was run for about 6 to 11 cycles. Each cDNA was tagged by a template-switch adaptor containing 12 random nucleotides. TCRdb reprocessed the 5' RACE reads via MiXCR and lists one record per CDR3 protein. The repertoire has over a million distinct CDR3 sequences, 59% of them found once; the top ten carry 5.5% to 8%.

The genes are TRBV27 and TRBJ1-1; 7 positions match TRBD1. The specimen sequenced was blood. This receptor was identified in a man between 18 and 29 years old in good health. The CDR3, as DNA: TGTGCCAGCAAACCTATGGGACAGATAAACACTGAAGCTTTCTTT. Its protein is CASKPMGQINTEAFF.